What follows are 4 T cell receptor beta chains derived from one specimen sequenced in a study of cytomegalovirus exposure and HLA in healthy donors. A multiplex PCR was run with 60 Vbeta primers and 13 Jbeta primers. TCRdb keeps only in-frame clones here, not all; method: immunoSEQ multiplex PCR. Of approximately 54,000 clones in the sample, approximately 82% were seen once. The sequencing sample was made of PBMCs. The source is a young woman in good health and CMV-seronegative.

The chain employs TRBV12-2 and TRBJ2-6; the D call of TRBD1 is as the table states it, not checked on the DNA. TRBV12-2 is recorded as a pseudogene. The CDR3 is made up of 18 amino acids. The CDR3 sequence is CASRRLDRDRGGANVLTF. The DNA of the CDR3 is TGTGCAAGTCGCCGCTTGGACAGGGACCGCGGGGGGGCCAACGTCCTGACTTTC.

The V call is TRBV7-4, the J call TRBJ1-2, with D hard to call. V lost 1 base and J 7 bases, leaving 7 bases between the germline ends. Germline loops: CDR1 SGHVT, CDR2 SQSDAQ. The CDR3 sequence is 12 residues long. CDR3 nucleotides: TGTGCCAGCAGCTTAGTCCTAAGTGGCTACACCTTC. Translation: CASSLVLSGYTF.

Here the CDR3 DNA reads TGTGCCAGCAGCCCCCTCTCCCTCGTCACCGGGGAGCTGTTTTTT. Protein product: CASSPLSLVTGELFF. The chain couples TRBV12-1 to TRBJ2-2; TRBD2 is taken as the D call from the table, unchecked against the DNA. TRBV12-1 counts as a pseudogene. The CDR3 consists of 15 residues.

The chain is built from TRBV7-3 and TRBJ1-1; D remains ambiguous. Germline loops: CDR1 SGHTA, CDR2 FQGTGA. The CDR3 loop spans 13 amino acids. Trimming stripped 2 bases from V and 3 bases from J, with 7 bases between. Here the CDR3 DNA reads TGTGCCAGCAGCTTATCAGGTTACACTGAAGCTTTCTTT. Its protein product is CASSLSGYTEAFF.